This paragraph reports one T cell receptor beta chain. These data come from a study of blood T cell repertoires in COVID-19. The assay was immunoSEQ multiplex PCR, and TCRdb's table has in-frame clones only and misses some. The table lists roughly 100,000 clones, about 85% of them singletons. Germline V CDR1 and CDR2: SGHRS, YFSETQ. CDR3 size: 16 residues. Trimming removed 0 bases at V and 1 base at J, with 11 bases between. The sample was peripheral blood. This TCR came from a man over 45 in a cohort sampled during active COVID-19. The V call is TRBV5-1, the J call TRBJ2-1; D might be TRBD1 (7 bases). The CDR3 sequence is CASSLGQGGSYNEQFF. The CDR3 DNA reads as TGCGCCAGCAGCTTGGGGCAGGGGGGTTCCTACAATGAGCAGTTCTTC.